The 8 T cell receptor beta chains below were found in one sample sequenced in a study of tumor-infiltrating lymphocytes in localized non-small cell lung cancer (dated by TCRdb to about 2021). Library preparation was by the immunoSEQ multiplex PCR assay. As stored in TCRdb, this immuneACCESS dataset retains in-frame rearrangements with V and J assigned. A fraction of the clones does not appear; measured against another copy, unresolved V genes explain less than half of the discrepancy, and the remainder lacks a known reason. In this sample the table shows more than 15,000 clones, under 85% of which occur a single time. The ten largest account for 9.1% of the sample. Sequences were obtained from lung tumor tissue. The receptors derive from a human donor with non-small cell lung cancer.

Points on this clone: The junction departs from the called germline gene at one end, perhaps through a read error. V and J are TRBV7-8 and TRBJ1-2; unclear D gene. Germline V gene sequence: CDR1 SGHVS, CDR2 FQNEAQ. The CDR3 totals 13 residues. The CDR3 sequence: CASSLALDGGYTF. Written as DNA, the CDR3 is TGTGCCAGCAGCCTAGCCCTCGACGGTGGCTACACCTTC.

The CDR3 DNA reads TGTGCCAGTAGTATTATGAGGAATCAGCCCCAGCATTTT. This encodes CASSIMRNQPQHF. The chain recombines TRBV19 with TRBJ1-5; no definite D call. V lost 3 bases and J 4 bases, leaving 7 bases between the germline ends. Germline CDR1 is LNHDA and CDR2 is SQIVND (reference sequence). CDR3 size: 13 residues.

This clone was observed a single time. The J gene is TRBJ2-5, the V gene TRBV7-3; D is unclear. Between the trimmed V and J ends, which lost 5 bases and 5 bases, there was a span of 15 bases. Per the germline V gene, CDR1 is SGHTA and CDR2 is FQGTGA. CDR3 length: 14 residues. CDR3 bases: TGTGCCAGCAGCGAAGCCACCGGCGCGGAGACCCAGTACTTC. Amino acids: CASSEATGAETQYF.

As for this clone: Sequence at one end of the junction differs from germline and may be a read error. CDR3 sequence (DNA): TGTGCCAACAGTCAGGGGGGCCTCTCCTACGAGCAGTACTTC. Protein: CANSQGGLSYEQYF. The J gene is TRBJ2-7, the V gene TRBV6-5; tentative D call: TRBD1 (7 bases). The CDR3 is 14 residues long. In germline, CDR1 is MNHEY, CDR2 SVGAGI.

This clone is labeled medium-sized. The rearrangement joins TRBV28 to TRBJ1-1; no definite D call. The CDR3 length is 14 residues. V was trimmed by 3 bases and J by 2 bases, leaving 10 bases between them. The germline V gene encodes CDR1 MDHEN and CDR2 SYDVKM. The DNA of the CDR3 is TGTGCCAGCAGTTTGAGGGTAGTTAACACTGAAGCTTTCTTT. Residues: CASSLRVVNTEAFF.

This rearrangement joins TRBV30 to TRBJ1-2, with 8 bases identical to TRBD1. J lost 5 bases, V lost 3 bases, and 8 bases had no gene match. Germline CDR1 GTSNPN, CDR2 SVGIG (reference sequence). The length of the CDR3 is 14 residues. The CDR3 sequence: CAWSNRDRKYGYTF. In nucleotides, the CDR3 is TGTGCCTGGAGCAACCGGGACAGGAAATATGGCTACACCTTC.

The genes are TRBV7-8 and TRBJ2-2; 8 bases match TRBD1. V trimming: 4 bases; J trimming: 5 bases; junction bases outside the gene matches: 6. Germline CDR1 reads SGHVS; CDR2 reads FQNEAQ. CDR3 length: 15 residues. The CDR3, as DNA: TGTGCCAGCAGCTCCGGACAGGGCCAAACCGGGGAGCTGTTTTTT. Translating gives CASSSGQGQTGELFF.

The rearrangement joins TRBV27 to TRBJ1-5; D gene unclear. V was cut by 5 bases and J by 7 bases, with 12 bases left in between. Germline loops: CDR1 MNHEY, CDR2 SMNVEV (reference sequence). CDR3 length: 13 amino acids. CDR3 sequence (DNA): TGTGCCAGCAGTCCCCGGAGTCGGCAGCCCCAGCATTTT. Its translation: CASSPRSRQPQHF.